This entry is about one T cell receptor beta chain. Its antigen target is currently unknown. Base qualities were left out, and no much larger clone turns up one base away. Distinct nucleotide sequences in the sample also encode this CDR3. The data were taken from a study of shared clonotypes between healthy human individuals (TCRdb year 2020). In the study overall: The cohort included three men and two women between 18 and 49 years of age. Different laboratories and diverse techniques were used to prepare libraries and sequence TCR repertoires, to increase sequencing depth and limit assay-specific biases. Leukapheresis yielded between about 0.94 and 9 billion PBMCs per donor. The study deeply sequenced blood TCR repertoires of five healthy adults to estimate repertoire size and the extent of clonotype sharing between individuals. For each donor, CD4 naive and CD4 memory were each run on three plates, CD8 naive on two plates, and CD8 memory on one plate.

TCR CDR3 regions were amplified from genomic DNA by multiplex PCR using the deep immunoSEQ assay. Extracted genomic DNA from each cell subset was spread evenly across all wells of several immunoSEQ 96-well plates, with each plate serving as a replicate. For sorted subsets, about 200 ng genomic DNA, equal to some 30,000 T cell genomes, was loaded into each replicate PCR. Purified libraries were measured with a Qubit 3.0 fluorometer, size-checked on a Bioanalyzer 2100, and measured again with the KAPA Library Quantification kit. Every immunoSEQ 96-well plate was sequenced on a dedicated single-read 150-cycle Illumina NextSeq 550 flow cell. The study's processing was this. Because the immunoSEQ output held only junctional sequences and lacked quality scores, the filtering could not match the filtering applied to full-length reads. Sequences were annotated with PyIR, a Python wrapper for IgBLAST v1.9, using IMGT germline references to assign V/J genes and CDR3. Reads with weak V/J assignments (E-value above 1e-6), missing CDR3, stop codons, out-of-frame junctions, or ambiguous translated residues were removed. V3J clonotypes were defined by identical inferred V gene, J gene, and CDR3 amino acid sequence. Percentage overlap between repertoires was computed as shared unique clonotypes divided by the size of the smaller repertoire. Richness of each repertoire was evaluated using RTK rarefaction, the Chao1 estimator, and Recon v2.1 estimates of unobserved clonotypes. OLGA was used to compute generation probabilities for all TCRbeta clonotypes that the gDNA method yielded from a handful of donors. TCRdb limited this immuneACCESS table to in-frame rearrangements with V and J called. A share of clones is missing; checked studies link under half to unresolved V genes, and the rest is unexplained. For V, J and clone size, that table is used; D and trimming come from the DNA. The sample contains 1.5 million to 2.5 million clones, about 95% of them found a single time. Roughly 1% of the sample rests with the top ten.

The germline V gene (reference sequence) provides CDR1 MNHEY and CDR2 SMNVEV. The CDR3 contains 15 residues, cysteine and phenylalanine counted. Solely the CDR3 DNA is kept, with 45 bases framed from the first base. V lost 5 bases and J lost 0 bases; the stretch between them is 11 bases long. Study-wide findings and limitations: Estimated clonotype richness was generally larger for naive than for memory subsets. Pairwise subsampling led to the expectation that sequencing depth would affect the degree of clonotype sharing among donors. Sampling was restricted to blood, and TCR repertoires in tissues likely differ from the TCR repertoires found in blood. Sharing across a few donors was observed for roughly 5% of naive CD4, 3.5% of naive CD8, about 2.3% of memory CD4, and roughly 0.43% of memory CD8 clonotypes. The small number of donors limited the genetic and exposure-history diversity represented. Higher generation probabilities were observed for clonotypes shared by all four sorted-subset donors than for non-shared clonotypes. Incomplete sequencing was indicated by rarefaction of sorted-subset datasets, despite the large sequencing depth.

CD8 naive samples were obtained by positive selection for CCR7 among CD45RO-negative cells, yielding a CD45RA+CCR7+ population from which TemRA cells were excluded. Healthy HIV-negative adults with no recently reported acute infections or vaccinations were included as donors. Every donor was a Caucasian adult living in Nashville, Tennessee, USA. Blood was obtained by leukapheresis, after which PBMCs were separated by Ficoll-Histopaque density gradient centrifugation and cryopreserved in liquid nitrogen vapor phase. Purity and quantity of every magnetically sorted T cell population were checked by analytical flow cytometry. Each sorted fraction had its genomic DNA isolated and then quantified by UV absorbance on a Nanodrop 2000c.

Sequenced material: naive CD8+ T cells sorted from blood. The cell subset or site label corresponds to: CD45RA+CCR7+. Recombination linked TRBV27 to TRBJ1-5, with a weak D call of TRBD1 (5 bases match). The source of this sequence is a man younger than 35 in good health. The nucleotide sequence reads as follows: TGTGCCAGCAGTCCGGGGGGTTATAGCAATCAGCCCCAGCATTTT. Its coded protein is CASSPGGYSNQPQHF.